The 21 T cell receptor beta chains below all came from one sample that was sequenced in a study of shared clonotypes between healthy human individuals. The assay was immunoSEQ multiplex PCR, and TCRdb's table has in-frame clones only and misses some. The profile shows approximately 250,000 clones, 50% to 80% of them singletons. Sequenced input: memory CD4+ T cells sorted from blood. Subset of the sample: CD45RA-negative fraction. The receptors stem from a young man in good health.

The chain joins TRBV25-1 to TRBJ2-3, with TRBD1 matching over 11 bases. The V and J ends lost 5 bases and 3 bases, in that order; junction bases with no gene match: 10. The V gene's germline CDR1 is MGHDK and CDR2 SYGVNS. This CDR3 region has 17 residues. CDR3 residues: CASSRGQGAHRTDTQYF. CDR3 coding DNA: TGTGCCAGCAGTCGAGGACAGGGGGCGCATCGGACAGATACGCAGTATTTT.

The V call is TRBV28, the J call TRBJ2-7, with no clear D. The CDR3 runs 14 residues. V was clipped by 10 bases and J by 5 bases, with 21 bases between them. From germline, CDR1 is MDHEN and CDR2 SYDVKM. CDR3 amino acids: CATRARFALNEQYF. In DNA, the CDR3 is TGTGCCACAAGAGCGAGGTTTGCTCTAAACGAGCAGTACTTC.

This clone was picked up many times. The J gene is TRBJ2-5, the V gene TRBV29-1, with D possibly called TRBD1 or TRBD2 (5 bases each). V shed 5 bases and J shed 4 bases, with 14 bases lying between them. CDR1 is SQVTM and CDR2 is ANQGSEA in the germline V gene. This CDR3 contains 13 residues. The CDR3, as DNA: TGCAGCGTTTTAAGGGGAGTGGGAGAGACCCAGTACTTC. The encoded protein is CSVLRGVGETQYF.

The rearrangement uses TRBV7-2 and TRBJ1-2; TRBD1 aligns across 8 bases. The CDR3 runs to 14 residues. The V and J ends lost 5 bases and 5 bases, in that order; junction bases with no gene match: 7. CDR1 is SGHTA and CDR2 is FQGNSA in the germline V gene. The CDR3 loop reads CASSPTGGGYGYTF. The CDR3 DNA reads TGTGCCAGCAGCCCCACAGGGGGTGGGTATGGCTACACCTTC.

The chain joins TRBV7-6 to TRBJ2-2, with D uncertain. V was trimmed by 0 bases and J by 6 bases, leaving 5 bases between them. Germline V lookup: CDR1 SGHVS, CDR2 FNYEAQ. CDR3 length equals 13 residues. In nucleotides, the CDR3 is TGTGCCAGCAGCTTAGCTGGGGCCGGGGAGCTGTTTTTT. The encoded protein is CASSLAGAGELFF.

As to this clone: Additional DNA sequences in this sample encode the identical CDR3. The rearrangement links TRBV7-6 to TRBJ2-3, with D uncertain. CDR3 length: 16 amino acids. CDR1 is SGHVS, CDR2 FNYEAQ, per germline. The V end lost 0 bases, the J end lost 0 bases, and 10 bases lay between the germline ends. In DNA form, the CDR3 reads TGTGCCAGCAGCTTAGCGCCCGTGACGAGCACAGATACGCAGTATTTT. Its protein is CASSLAPVTSTDTQYF.

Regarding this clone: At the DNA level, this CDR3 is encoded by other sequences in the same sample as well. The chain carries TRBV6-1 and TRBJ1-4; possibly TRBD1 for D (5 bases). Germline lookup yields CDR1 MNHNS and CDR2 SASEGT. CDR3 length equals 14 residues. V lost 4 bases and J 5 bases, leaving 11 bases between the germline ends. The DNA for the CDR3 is TGTGCCAGCAGTGTGGGGGGGACCAATGAAAAACTGTTTTTT. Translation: CASSVGGTNEKLFF.

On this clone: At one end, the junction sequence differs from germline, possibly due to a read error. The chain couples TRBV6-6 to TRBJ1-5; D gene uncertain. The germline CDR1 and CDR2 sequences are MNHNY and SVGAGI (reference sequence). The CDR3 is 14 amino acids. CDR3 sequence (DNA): TGTGCCAGCCGAGAAACCAGAGGTAATCAGCCCCGGCATTTT. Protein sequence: CASRETRGNQPRHF.

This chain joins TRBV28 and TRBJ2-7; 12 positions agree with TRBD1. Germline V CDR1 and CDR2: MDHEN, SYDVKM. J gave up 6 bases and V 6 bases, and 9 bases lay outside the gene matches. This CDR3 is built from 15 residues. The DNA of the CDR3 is TGTGCCAGCAGCCGAGGGACAGGGGGCCCTCGCGAGCAGTACTTC. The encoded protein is CASSRGTGGPREQYF.

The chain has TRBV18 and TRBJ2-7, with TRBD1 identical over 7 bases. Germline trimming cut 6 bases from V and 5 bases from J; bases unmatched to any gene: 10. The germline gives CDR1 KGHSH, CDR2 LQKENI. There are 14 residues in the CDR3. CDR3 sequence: CASSLYRGGDEQYF. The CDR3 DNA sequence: TGTGCCAGCTCGCTCTACAGGGGTGGGGACGAGCAGTACTTC.

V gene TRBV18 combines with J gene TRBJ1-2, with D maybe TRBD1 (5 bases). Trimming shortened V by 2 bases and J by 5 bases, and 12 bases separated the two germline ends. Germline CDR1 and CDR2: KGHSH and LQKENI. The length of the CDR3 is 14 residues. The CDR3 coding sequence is TGTGCCAGCTCACCAACGGGACTTTTTTATGGCTACACCTTC. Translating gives CASSPTGLFYGYTF.

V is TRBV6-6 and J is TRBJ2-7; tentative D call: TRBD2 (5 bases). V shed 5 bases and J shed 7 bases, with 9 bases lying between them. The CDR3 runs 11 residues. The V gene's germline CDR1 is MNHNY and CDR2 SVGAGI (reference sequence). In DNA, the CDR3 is TGTGCCAGCAGTCCCGGCGGGGAGCAGTACTTC. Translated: CASSPGGEQYF.

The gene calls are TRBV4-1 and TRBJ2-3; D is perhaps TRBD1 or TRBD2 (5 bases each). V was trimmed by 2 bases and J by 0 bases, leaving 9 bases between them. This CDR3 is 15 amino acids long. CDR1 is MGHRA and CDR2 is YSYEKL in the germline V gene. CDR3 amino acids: CASSQREGSTDTQYF. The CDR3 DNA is TGCGCCAGCAGCCAACGAGAGGGGAGCACAGATACGCAGTATTTT.

The CDR3 reads CASSFWTQFNTGELFF. DNA for the CDR3: TGTGCCAGCAGCTTTTGGACCCAGTTCAACACCGGGGAGCTGTTTTTT. The J gene is TRBJ2-2, the V gene TRBV5-6, with D unclear. The germline V gene encodes CDR1 SGHDT and CDR2 YYEEEE. The CDR3 extends over 16 amino acids. Trimming took 2 bases from V and 2 from J, leaving 13 bases between them.

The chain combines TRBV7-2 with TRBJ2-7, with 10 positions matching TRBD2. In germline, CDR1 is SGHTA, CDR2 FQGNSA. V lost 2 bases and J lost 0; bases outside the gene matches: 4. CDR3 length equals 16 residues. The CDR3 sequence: CASSLTSGAGSYEQYF. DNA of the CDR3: TGTGCCAGCAGCTTAACTAGCGGGGCGGGCTCCTACGAGCAGTACTTC.

The CDR3 sequence is CASSEYGGQPYEQYF. CDR3 in DNA: TGTGCCAGCAGTGAATACGGTGGGCAACCCTACGAGCAGTACTTC. The chain links TRBV2 to TRBJ2-7; D gene ambiguous. Germline CDR1 SNHLY, CDR2 FYNNEI. The CDR3 length is 15 residues. V lost 2 bases and J 2 bases, leaving 13 bases between the germline ends. Combining the CDR3 with reference TRBV2 and TRBJ2-7 gives the whole variable domain EPEVTQTPSHQVTQMGQEVILRCVPISNHLYFYWYRQILGQKVEFLVSFYNNEISEKSEIFDDQFSVERPDGSNFTLKIRSTKLEDSAMYFCASSEYGGQPYEQYFGPGTRLTVT.

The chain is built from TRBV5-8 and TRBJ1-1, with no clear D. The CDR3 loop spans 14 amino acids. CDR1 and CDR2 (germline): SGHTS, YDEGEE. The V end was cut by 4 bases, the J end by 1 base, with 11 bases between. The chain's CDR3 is CASSPQRGNTEAFF. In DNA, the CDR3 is TGTGCCAGCAGCCCCCAGAGAGGGAACACTGAAGCTTTCTTT.

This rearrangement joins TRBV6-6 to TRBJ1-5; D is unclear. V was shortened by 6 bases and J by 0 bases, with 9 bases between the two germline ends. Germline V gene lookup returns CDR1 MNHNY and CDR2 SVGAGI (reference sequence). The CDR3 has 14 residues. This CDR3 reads CASRDEYSNQPQHF. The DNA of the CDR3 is TGTGCCAGCAGAGACGAGTATAGCAATCAGCCCCAGCATTTT.

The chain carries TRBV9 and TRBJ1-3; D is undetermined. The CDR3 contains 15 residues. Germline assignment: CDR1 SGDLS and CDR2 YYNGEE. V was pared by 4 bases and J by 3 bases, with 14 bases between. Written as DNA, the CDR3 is TGTGCCAGCAGCCCCCAGCTCGGAGTTGGAAACACCATATATTTT. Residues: CASSPQLGVGNTIYF.

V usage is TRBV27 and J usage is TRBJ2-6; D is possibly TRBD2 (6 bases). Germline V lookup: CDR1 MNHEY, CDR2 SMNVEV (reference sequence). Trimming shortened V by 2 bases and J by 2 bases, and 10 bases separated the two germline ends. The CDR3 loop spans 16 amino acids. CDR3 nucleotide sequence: TGTGCCAGCAGTTTAACACCGGGGGCTGGGGCCAACGTCCTGACTTTC. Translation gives CASSLTPGAGANVLTF.

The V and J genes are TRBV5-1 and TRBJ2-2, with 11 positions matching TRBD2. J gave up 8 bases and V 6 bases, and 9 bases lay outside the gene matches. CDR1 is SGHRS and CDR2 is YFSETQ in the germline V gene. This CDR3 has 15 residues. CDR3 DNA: TGCGCCAGCACCCCTTTGACTAGCGGGACGGGGGAGCTGTTTTTT. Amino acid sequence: CASTPLTSGTGELFF. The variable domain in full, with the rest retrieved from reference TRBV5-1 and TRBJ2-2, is KAGVTQTPRYLIKTRGQQVTLSCSPISGHRSVSWYQQTPGQGLQFLFEYFSETQRNKGNFPGRFSGRQFSNSRSEMNVSTLELGDSALYLCASTPLTSGTGELFFGEGSRLTVL.